This TCR beta chain was identified during a study of T cell changes during pregnancy in multiple sclerosis. The CDR3 is 12 amino acids. The germline CDR1 and CDR2 sequences are MNHEY and SVGAGI. Trimming took off 2 bases at V and 1 base at J, with 2 bases between the two ends. In its sample, this clone was seen once. Libraries were prepared by immunoSEQ multiplex PCR; TCRdb keeps only in-frame clonotypes and omits some of them. The sample has some 28,000 clones; 93% are singletons. The input for sequencing was CD4+ T cells from peripheral blood mononuclear cells, taken after pregnancy. This clonotype originated in a female donor with multiple sclerosis, enrolled in a pregnancy study. V gene TRBV6-5 combines with J gene TRBJ1-2; D uncertain. The CDR3 DNA is TGTGCCAGCAGTTACCTTAACTATGGCTACACCTTC. Its protein is CASSYLNYGYTF.